This TCR beta chain emerged from a study of T-cell reconstitution after alpha-beta-depleted transplantation in children. Study-wide results and limits: Two months or so post-transplant, alpha-beta T cells reportedly derived from several hundred expanded graft clones. Hyperexpanded clones declined; after one year, newly produced T cells mostly supplied diversity. Recipient T cells and thymic progenitors that survived were the source of the high TCRbeta diversity seen at day 60 in some patients.

As it was prepared, the TCRbeta library received unique molecular identifiers. TCRdb reanalysed the PCR reads using MiXCR and keeps one entry per CDR3 protein. The table includes roughly 670,000 distinct CDR3 sequences, around 13% detected once. In its sample, this clonotype was seen a few times. Its antigen is undetermined. The receptor's source is a girl aged 2 to 9 with congenital amegakaryocytic thrombocytopenia, due to receive a stem cell transplant. Sequencing was performed on PBMCs, taken before TCRalphabeta/CD19-depleted stem cell transplant.

The CDR3 DNA follows: TGCAGTGCTCGTACAGCGAGTGCTTTCTTT. Translation gives CSARTASAFF. This rearrangement joins TRBV20-1 to TRBJ1-1, with no clear D. There are 10 residues in the CDR3. Germline V gene lookup returns CDR1 DFQATT and CDR2 SNEGSKA (reference sequence). V was pared by 5 bases and J by 11 bases, with 12 bases between.